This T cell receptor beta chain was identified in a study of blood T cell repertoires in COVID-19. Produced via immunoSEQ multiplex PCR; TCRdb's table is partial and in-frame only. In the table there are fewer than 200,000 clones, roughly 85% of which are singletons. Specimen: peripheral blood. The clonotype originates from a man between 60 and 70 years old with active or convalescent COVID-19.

The CDR3: CASSLMGGTEAFF. The CDR3 nucleotides read TGTGCCAGCAGCTTAATGGGGGGCACTGAAGCTTTCTTT. The J gene is TRBJ1-1, the V gene TRBV7-9, with D perhaps TRBD1 (5 bases). V was shortened by 2 bases and J by 4 bases, with 8 bases between the two germline ends. The CDR3 is 13 residues long. Germline V gene data show CDR1 as SEHNR and CDR2 as FQNEAQ (reference sequence). Full variable domain (missing parts from reference TRBV7-9 and TRBJ1-1): DTGVSQNPRHKITKRGQNVTFRCDPISEHNRLYWYRQTLGQGPEFLTYFQNEAQLEKSRLLSDRFSAERPKGSFSTLEIQRTEQGDSAMYLCASSLMGGTEAFFGQGTRLTVV.